Below, 15 T cell receptor beta chains from the same sample are listed, as sequenced in a study of human T cells and chemical hapten exposure. The time point is: patch test 1, 2 weeks after DPC sensitization. Stated treatment: therapeutic diphenylcyclopropenone sensitization with weekly scalp DPC. TCRdb ran MiXCR on the RACE reads and lists one entry per CDR3 protein. The sample records more than 80,000 distinct CDR3 sequences, around 7% being singletons. Material: whole blood, obtained in connection with sensitization to the hapten diphenylcyclopropenone (DPC). The receptors originated from a woman aged 30 to 39 with alopecia areata. Some clones in this sample may be carry-over from other donors' samples.

This clonotype was counted ten times or more. The J gene is TRBJ2-2, the V gene TRBV29-1; 9 positions agree with TRBD1. With 7 bases clipped from V and 2 bases from J, the junction kept 5 bases outside the gene matches. Germline CDR1 SQVTM, CDR2 ANQGSEA. The CDR3 covers 14 residues. The CDR3 region is CSALTGGNTGELFF. For the CDR3, the DNA is TGCAGCGCATTGACAGGGGGTAACACCGGGGAGCTGTTTTTT.

V is TRBV4-1 and J is TRBJ1-6, with 9 positions matching TRBD1. This CDR3 comprises 15 residues. V lost 6 bases, J lost 4 bases, and 4 bases stayed unmatched. The V gene's germline CDR1 is MGHRA and CDR2 YSYEKL. CDR3 in DNA: TGCGCCAGCAGGGAACAGGGGGCTTATAATTCACCCCTCCACTTT. Translation: CASREQGAYNSPLHF.

This clonotype was detected many times. The V call is TRBV10-3, the J call TRBJ1-1; D remains ambiguous. The CDR3 consists of 13 residues. The germline V gene has CDR1 ENHRY and CDR2 SYGVKD. Trimming removed 1 base from V and 8 bases from J, with 11 bases in between. The CDR3 here is CAISEWSEREAFF. The DNA of the CDR3 is TGTGCCATCAGTGAGTGGTCGGAGAGAGAAGCTTTCTTT.

The sample holds many counts of this clonotype. This CDR3 reads CASSSTSYEQYF. The CDR3 nucleotides are TGTGCCAGCAGTTCCACCTCCTACGAGCAGTACTTC. This sequence joins TRBV6-5 and TRBJ2-7, with D hard to call. Germline V gene sequence: CDR1 MNHEY, CDR2 SVGAGI. The CDR3 has 12 residues. V was clipped by 4 bases and J by 0 bases, with 4 bases between them.

The table lists this clonotype with a few counts. Here the CDR3 DNA reads TGTGCCAGTAGCACCGTGACCGCGAACACCGGGGAGCTGTTTTTT. It translates to CASSTVTANTGELFF. This chain uses TRBV19 with TRBJ2-2; D unresolved. V gave up 6 bases and J gave up 0 bases, with 11 bases separating them. Per germline, CDR1 LNHDA and CDR2 SQIVND (reference sequence). There are 15 residues in the CDR3.

The chain uses TRBV29-1 and TRBJ1-1, with no clear D. Trimming pared 7 bases from V and 7 bases from J, leaving 19 bases between. Germline CDR1 reads SQVTM; CDR2 reads ANQGSEA. This CDR3 is 13 amino acids long. Here the CDR3 reads CSGLTTYRGEAFF. For the CDR3, the DNA is TGCAGCGGGCTCACGACGTACCGGGGTGAAGCTTTCTTT. The full variable domain, with the rest looked up from reference TRBV29-1 and TRBJ1-1, is SAVISQKPSRDICQRGTSLTIQCQVDSQVTMMFWYRQQPGQSLTLIATANQGSEATYESGFVIDKFPISRPNLTFSTLTVSNMSPEDSSIYLCSGLTTYRGEAFFGQGTRLTVV.

The chain employs TRBV12-3 or TRBV12-4 and TRBJ1-5; D is unresolved. V shed 2 bases and J shed 0 bases, with 11 bases lying between them. This CDR3 region has 16 residues. The DNA of the CDR3 is TGTGCCAGCAGTTTATGGCCGGCTCATAGCAATCAGCCCCAGCATTTT. Residues: CASSLWPAHSNQPQHF.

This clonotype appeared many times. J is TRBJ1-2 and V is TRBV7-9; TRBD1 is a possible D gene (5 bases). The CDR3 contains 13 residues. The V end lost 6 bases, the J end lost 2 bases, and 10 bases lay between the germline ends. Per germline, CDR1 SEHNR and CDR2 FQNEAQ (reference sequence). In DNA form, the CDR3 reads TGTGCCAGCAGAGGGGAGGGAAACTATGGCTACACCTTC. It is translated as CASRGEGNYGYTF.

The chain links TRBV29-1 to TRBJ2-5, with a possible D match to TRBD2 (6 bases). Between the trimmed V and J ends, which lost 8 bases and 5 bases, there was a span of 18 bases. There are 13 residues in the CDR3. CDR1 and CDR2 (germline): SQVTM, ANQGSEA. CDR3 DNA: TGCAGCATCATTAGCGGTGGGTCGGAGACCCAGTACTTC. Residues: CSIISGGSETQYF.

The chain couples TRBV5-1 to TRBJ2-7; D remains ambiguous. The CDR3 has 13 amino acids. Trimming took 4 bases from V and 3 from J, leaving 11 bases between them. Germline V lookup: CDR1 SGHRS, CDR2 YFSETQ. CDR3 coding DNA: TGCGCCAGCAGCATACGGACCCACTACGAGCAGTACTTC. This translates into CASSIRTHYEQYF.

This clonotype appeared a single time. The J gene is TRBJ1-2, the V gene TRBV20-1; D is unresolved. The V end was cut by 6 bases, the J end by 7 bases, with 30 bases between. This CDR3 has 17 amino acids. Germline V gene lookup returns CDR1 DFQATT and CDR2 SNEGSKA (reference sequence). The CDR3: CSALAPLPNHRTCGYTF. The CDR3 DNA follows: TGCAGTGCCCTCGCCCCCTTGCCTAACCACAGAACCTGTGGCTACACCTTC.

This clonotype was detected many times. The chain is built from TRBV4-2 and TRBJ2-3; 11 bases map to TRBD2. The V gene's germline CDR1 is LGHNA and CDR2 YNFKEQ. CDR3 size: 17 residues. With V trimmed by 8 bases and J by 2 bases, 12 bases remained unmatched. Written as DNA, the CDR3 is TGTGCCAGCGAAAGAGTAGCGGGGGGGCCGATCACAGATACGCAGTATTTT. The encoded protein is CASERVAGGPITDTQYF.

This sequence joins TRBV5-1 and TRBJ2-1, with 8 bases aligning to TRBD1. With 4 bases clipped from V and 1 base from J, the junction kept 7 bases outside the gene matches. Germline V gives CDR1 SGHRS, CDR2 YFSETQ. This CDR3 region has 16 residues. The CDR3 DNA follows: TGCGCCAGCAGCCCCAGGGGGCCGATATCCTACAATGAGCAGTTCTTC. Translated: CASSPRGPISYNEQFF.

This clonotype was seen ten or more times. This rearrangement joins TRBV6-5 to TRBJ1-1; the D is unclear. Trimming shortened V by 5 bases and J by 3 bases, and 7 bases separated the two germline ends. The CDR3 contains 12 residues. Germline V lookup: CDR1 MNHEY, CDR2 SVGAGI. Here the CDR3 DNA reads TGTGCCAGCAGTCAACTCGACACTGAAGCTTTCTTT. Translating it yields CASSQLDTEAFF.

In its sample, this clonotype was seen many times. The V and J genes are TRBV7-9 and TRBJ1-5; D might be TRBD1 (5 bases). Germline V gene sequence: CDR1 SEHNR, CDR2 FQNEAQ (reference sequence). Between the trimmed V and J ends, which lost 4 bases and 5 bases, there was a span of 9 bases. CDR3 length: 13 residues. CDR3 nucleotide sequence: TGTGCCAGCAGCTCCACACAGGATCAGCCCCAGCATTTT. This codes for CASSSTQDQPQHF.